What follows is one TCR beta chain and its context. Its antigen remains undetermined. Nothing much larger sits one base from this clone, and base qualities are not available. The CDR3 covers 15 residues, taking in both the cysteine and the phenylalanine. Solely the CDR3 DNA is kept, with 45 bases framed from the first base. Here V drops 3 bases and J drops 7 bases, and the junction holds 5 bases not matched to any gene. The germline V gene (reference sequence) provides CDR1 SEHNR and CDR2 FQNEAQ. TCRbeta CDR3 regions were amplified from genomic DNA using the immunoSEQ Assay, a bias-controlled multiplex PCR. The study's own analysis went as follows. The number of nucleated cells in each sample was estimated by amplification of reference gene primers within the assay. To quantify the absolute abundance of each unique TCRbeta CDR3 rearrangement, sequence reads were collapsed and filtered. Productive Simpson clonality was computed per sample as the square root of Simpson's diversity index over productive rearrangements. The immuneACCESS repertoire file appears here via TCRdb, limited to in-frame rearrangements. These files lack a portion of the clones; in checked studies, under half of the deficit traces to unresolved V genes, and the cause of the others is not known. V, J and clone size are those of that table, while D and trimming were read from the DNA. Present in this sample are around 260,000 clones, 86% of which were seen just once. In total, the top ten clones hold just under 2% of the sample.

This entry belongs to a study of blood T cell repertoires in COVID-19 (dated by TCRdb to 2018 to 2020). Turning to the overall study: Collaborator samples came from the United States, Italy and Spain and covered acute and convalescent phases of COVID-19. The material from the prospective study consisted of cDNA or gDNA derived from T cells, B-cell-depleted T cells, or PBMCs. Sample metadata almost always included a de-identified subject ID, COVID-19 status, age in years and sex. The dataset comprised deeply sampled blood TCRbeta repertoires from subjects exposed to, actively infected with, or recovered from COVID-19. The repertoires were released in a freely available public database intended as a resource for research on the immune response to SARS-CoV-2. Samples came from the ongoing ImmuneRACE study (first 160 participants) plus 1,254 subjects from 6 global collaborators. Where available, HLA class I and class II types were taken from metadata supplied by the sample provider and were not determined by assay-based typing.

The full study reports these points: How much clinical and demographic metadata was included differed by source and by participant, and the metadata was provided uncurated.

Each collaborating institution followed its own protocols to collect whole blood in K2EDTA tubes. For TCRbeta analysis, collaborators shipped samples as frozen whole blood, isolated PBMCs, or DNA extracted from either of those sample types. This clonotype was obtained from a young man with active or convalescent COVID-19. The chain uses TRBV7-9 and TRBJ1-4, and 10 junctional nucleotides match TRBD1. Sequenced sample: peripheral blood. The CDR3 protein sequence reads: CASSLRTGGFEKLFF. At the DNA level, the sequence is TGTGCCAGCAGCTTGAGGACAGGGGGTTTTGAAAAACTGTTTTTT.